The subject of this entry is one T cell receptor beta chain. Its antigen target is currently unknown. The read comes to an end 3 residues before the CDR3 does, leaving the germline J gene to fill in the end. Standard criteria were used to diagnose CVID, namely serum IgG, IgA and/or IgM reduced below the normal range together with specific antibody deficiency. A total of 40 to 50 subjects (about 15 female and around 30 male; age range roughly 9 to 64 years, mean age around 40) were included in the CVID group. Most CVID patients and most healthy controls were of Caucasian heritage. At the time of study participation, every CVID subject had been on replacement immunoglobulin therapy for at least one year. No CVID subject was ill or taking immunomodulatory or immunosuppressive medication when blood was collected. Heparinized peripheral whole blood samples of roughly 5 to 8.5 ml were obtained from each donor. TCRbeta CDR3 repertoires were sequenced from genomic DNA of adults with common variable immune deficiency (CVID) and healthy adult controls. To isolate peripheral blood mononuclear cells, diluted blood was subjected to density centrifugation over Hypaque 1077 or Ficoll-Paque. Genomic DNA was obtained from unsorted mononuclear cells using either Qiagen column purification or a centrifugation-based method.

V loses 6 bases, J loses 4 bases, and the germline ends lie 12 bases apart. Reading the germline V gene gives CDR1 SGHVS and CDR2 FNYEAQ. The CDR3 numbers 13 residues from cysteine through phenylalanine. The DNA shown is the part of the CDR3 that was read: 30 bases, in frame from base 1. CVID samples and control samples contributed equivalent amounts of genomic DNA as sequencing input. For every sample, a 60 bp segment covering the rearranged TCRbeta CDR3 region was amplified and then sequenced. The immunoSEQ assay, a bias-corrected multiplex PCR combined with high-throughput sequencing, was used to amplify TCRbeta. Per the original workflow: Every unique nucleotide sequence was considered a clone and was annotated with V, D and J genes, copy number and frequency. Sequences were labeled productive if in frame, and non-productive if out of frame or containing stop codons. As previously described, clonality was calculated on the basis of Shannon's entropy. The predicted amino acid sequences of productive clones were used to derive mean CDR3 Kyte-Doolittle hydropathy. Scaled V gene usage was hierarchically clustered using Manhattan distance and complete linkage with the R hclust function. Sharing of clones by CDR3 amino acid sequence was evaluated by resampling 12 repertoires per group over 100 rounds. The repertoires were screened for some 70 published EBV-specific TCRbeta sequences and roughly 240 published CMV-specific TCRbeta sequences. Analysis left out two CVID samples that produced under 10,000 sequences, so 40 to 50 CVID repertoires remained. Entries here come from immuneACCESS through TCRdb and include only in-frame sequences with V and J called. Some clones fail to appear in such tables; in the studies checked, an unresolved V gene covers under half of the shortfall, and the cause of the remainder is unknown. For V, J and clone size, that table is used; D and trimming come from the DNA. This sample is represented by about 20,000 clones, with no singletons among them. The ten largest make up 2% to 3% of the sample.

This sample was included in a study of T cell clonality in common variable immunodeficiency (dated by TCRdb to the mid-2010s). Summary of the overall study and its limitations: Healthy controls shared more TCRbeta clones with each other than CVID subjects shared among themselves (p < 0.0001). Despite equal DNA input, controls averaged roughly 80,000 unique sequences per sample versus about 32,000 in CVID samples. Correlations of repertoire features with clinical complications were constrained by heterogeneity among patients within the CVID cohort. Increased TCRbeta clonality was found in CVID subjects compared with healthy controls (t-test p = 0.018), with the increase being most characteristic of about a third of subjects. According to the authors, figuring out what caused the increased clonality in CVID would require sequencing the repertoires of T cell subpopulations. Fewer deletions and N-nucleotide insertions were reportedly observed in CVID TCRbeta sequences, and highly modified clones with 13 or more V deletions were reportedly absent from CVID TCRbeta sequences.

Source material: peripheral blood mononuclear cells. The receptor chain draws on TRBV7-6 and TRBJ2-5; no D gene can be assigned with confidence. The sequence was obtained from a human donor with common variable immunodeficiency. The CDR3 region: CASRYGTGETQYF. CDR3 bases read: TGTGCCAGCAGGTATGGCACGGGAGAGACC.